This T cell receptor beta chain was documented in a study of blood T cell repertoires in COVID-19 (TCRdb year 2020). Study-level background: The collaborator samples originated in the United States, Italy and Spain and spanned the acute and convalescent phases of COVID-19. The material from the prospective study consisted of cDNA or gDNA derived from T cells, B-cell-depleted T cells, or PBMCs. Subjects who had been exposed to COVID-19, were actively infected with it, or had recovered from it provided the deeply sampled blood TCRbeta repertoires that made up the dataset. The repertoires were released in a freely available public database intended as a resource for research on the immune response to SARS-CoV-2. The samples were drawn from the first 160 participants of the ongoing ImmuneRACE study and from 1,254 subjects provided by 6 global collaborators. A de-identified subject ID, COVID-19 status, age in years and sex were almost always included in the sample metadata. HLA class I and class II types, where available, came from metadata supplied by the sample provider rather than from assay-based typing.

On the study overall, not on this receptor specifically: The quantity of clinical and demographic metadata differed by source and by participant and was supplied without curation.

TCRbeta CDR3 regions were amplified from genomic DNA using the immunoSEQ Assay, a bias-controlled multiplex PCR. The study's own analysis went as follows. The number of nucleated cells in each sample was estimated from the amplification of reference gene primers within the assay. Sequence reads were collapsed and filtered to measure the absolute abundance of every unique TCRbeta CDR3 rearrangement. For each sample, productive Simpson clonality was calculated as the square root of Simpson's diversity index across productive rearrangements. TCRdb's version of the immuneACCESS table is confined to in-frame rearrangements and falls short of the full clone set. An unresolved V gene accounts for under half of the shortfall where checked; the remainder is of unknown origin. That table gives V, J and clone size, and the DNA gave D and trimming. A total of more than 120,000 clones appear in this sample, about nine tenths of them only once. The ten most abundant clones make up 28% of the sample.

Whole blood was collected in K2EDTA tubes by collaborating institutions according to the institutions' own protocols. For TCRbeta analysis, collaborators shipped samples as frozen whole blood, isolated PBMCs, or DNA extracted from either of those sample types. Including cysteine and phenylalanine, the CDR3 has 14 amino acids. CDR3 DNA is the only sequence kept; it has 42 bases, read in frame from the first base. Via the germline V gene (reference sequence), CDR1 is LNHDA and CDR2 SQIVND. Trimming accounts for 4 bases at V and 0 bases at J, while the number of junction bases matched to no gene is 3. Details on this clone: Its recognized antigen is unknown. Qualities for individual bases were not recorded, and no much larger clone is one base off.

The material sequenced was peripheral blood. This clonotype was obtained from a human donor in a cohort sampled during active COVID-19. This receptor chain uses TRBV19 and TRBJ2-7; 7 nucleotides in the junction match TRBD2. The DNA sequence follows: TGTGCCAGTAGTACCCGGGGGGTCTCCTACGAGCAGTACTTC. Its protein product is CASSTRGVSYEQYF.